Sequencing of this TCR beta chain was carried out in a study of shared clonotypes between healthy human individuals. Only a few counts were recorded for this clone. Generated by immunoSEQ multiplex PCR, the TCRdb table keeps only in-frame clones and is missing some. The data show around 450,000 clones, roughly 77% seen once. The sequenced material came from PBMCs. The clonotype originates from a woman in her thirties or forties in good health. Some clones in this sample may be carry-over from other donors' samples.

The CDR3 bases are TGTGCCAGCTCAGGACTAGCGGGGAACACCGGGGAGCTGTTTTTT. This translates into CASSGLAGNTGELFF. This chain uses TRBV18 with TRBJ2-2, with 11 bases lining up with TRBD2. The V and J ends lost 5 bases and 1 base, in that order; junction bases with no gene match: 0. The CDR3 extends over 15 amino acids. Germline V gene sequence: CDR1 KGHSH, CDR2 LQKENI.